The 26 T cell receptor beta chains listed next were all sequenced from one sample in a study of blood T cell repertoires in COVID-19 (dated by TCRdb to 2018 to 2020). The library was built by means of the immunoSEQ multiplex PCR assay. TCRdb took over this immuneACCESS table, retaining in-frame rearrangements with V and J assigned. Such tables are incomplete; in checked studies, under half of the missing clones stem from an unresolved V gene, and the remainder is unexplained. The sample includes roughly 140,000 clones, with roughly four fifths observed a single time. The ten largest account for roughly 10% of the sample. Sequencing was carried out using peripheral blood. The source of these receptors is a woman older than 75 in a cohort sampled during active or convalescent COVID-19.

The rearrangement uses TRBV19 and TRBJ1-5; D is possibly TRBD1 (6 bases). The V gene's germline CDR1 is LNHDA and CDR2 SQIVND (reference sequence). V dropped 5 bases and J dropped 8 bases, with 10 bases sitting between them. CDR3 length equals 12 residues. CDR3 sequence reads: CASSDRKEPQHF. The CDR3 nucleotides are TGTGCCAGTAGTGACAGGAAGGAGCCCCAGCATTTT.

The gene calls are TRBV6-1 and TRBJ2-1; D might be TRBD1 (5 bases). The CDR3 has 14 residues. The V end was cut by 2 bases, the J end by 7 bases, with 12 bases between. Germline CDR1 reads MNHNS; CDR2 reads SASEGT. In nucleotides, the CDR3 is TGTGCCAGCAGTGAAAAGGGTAAGGGGAATGAGCAGTTCTTC. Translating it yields CASSEKGKGNEQFF.

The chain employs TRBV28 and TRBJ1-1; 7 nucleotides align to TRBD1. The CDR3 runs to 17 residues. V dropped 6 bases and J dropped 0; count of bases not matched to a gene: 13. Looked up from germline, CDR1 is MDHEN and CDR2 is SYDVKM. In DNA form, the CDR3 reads TGTGCCAGCAGGAAAAAACCGGGACAGAGTATGAACACTGAAGCTTTCTTT. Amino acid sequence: CASRKKPGQSMNTEAFF.

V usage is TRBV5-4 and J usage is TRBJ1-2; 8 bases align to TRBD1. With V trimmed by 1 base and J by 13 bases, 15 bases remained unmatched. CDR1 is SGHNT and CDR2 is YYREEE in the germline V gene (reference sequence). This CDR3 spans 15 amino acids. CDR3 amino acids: CASSLFGTGLFAITF. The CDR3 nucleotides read TGTGCCAGCAGCTTGTTTGGGACAGGTCTATTTGCCATCACCTTC.

The CDR3 is CASSFLAEVRETQYF. The CDR3, as DNA: TGTGCCAGCAGTTTTCTAGCGGAGGTTAGAGAGACCCAGTACTTC. The chain has TRBV5-4 and TRBJ2-5, with 7 bases that match TRBD2. Trimming at V came to 5 bases and at J to 4 bases, leaving 11 bases not matched to a gene. The CDR3 is 15 amino acids. Germline CDR1 reads SGHNT; CDR2 reads YYREEE (reference sequence).

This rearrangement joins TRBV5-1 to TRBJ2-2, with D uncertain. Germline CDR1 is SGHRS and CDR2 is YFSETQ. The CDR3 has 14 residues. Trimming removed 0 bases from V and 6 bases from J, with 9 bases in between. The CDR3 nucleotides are TGCGCCAGCAGCTTGGATGTGAGGTCCGGGGAGCTGTTTTTT. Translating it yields CASSLDVRSGELFF.

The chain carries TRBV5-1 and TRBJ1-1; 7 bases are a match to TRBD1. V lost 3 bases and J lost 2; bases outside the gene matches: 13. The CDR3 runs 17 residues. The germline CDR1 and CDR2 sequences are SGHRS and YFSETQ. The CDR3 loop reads CASSSRDRQPPNTEAFF. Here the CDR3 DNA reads TGCGCCAGCAGCTCCCGGGACAGACAGCCGCCTAACACTGAAGCTTTCTTT.

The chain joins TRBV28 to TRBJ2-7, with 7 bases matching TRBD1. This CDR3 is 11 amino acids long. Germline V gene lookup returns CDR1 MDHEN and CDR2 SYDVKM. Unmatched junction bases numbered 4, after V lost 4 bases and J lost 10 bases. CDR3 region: CASSSNRGQYV. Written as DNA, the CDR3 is TGTGCCAGCAGTTCCAACAGGGGACAGTACGTC.

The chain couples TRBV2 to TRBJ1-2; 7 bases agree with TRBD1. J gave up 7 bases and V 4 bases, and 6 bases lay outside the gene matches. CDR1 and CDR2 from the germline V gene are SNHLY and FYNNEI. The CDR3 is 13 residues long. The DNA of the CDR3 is TGTGCCAGCAGTGTCAGACAGGGCGCTGGCTACACCTTC. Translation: CASSVRQGAGYTF.

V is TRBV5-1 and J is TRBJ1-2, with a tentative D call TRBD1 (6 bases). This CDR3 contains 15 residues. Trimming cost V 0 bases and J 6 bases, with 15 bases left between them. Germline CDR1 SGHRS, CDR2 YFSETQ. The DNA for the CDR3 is TGCGCCAGCAGCTTGGAACAGGGCCCCGGGGATGGCTACACCTTC. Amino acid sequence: CASSLEQGPGDGYTF.

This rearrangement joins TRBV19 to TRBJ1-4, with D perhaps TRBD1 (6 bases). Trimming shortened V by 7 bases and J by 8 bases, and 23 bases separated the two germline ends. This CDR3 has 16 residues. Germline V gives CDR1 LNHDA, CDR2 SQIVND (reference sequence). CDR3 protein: CASNERGGSRPEKLFF. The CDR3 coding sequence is TGTGCCAGTAACGAGAGAGGGGGAAGTCGGCCGGAAAAACTGTTTTTT.

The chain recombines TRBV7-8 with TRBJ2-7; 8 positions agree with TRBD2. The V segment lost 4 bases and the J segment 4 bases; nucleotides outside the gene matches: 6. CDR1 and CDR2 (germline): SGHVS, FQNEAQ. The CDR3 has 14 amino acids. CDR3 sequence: CASSSISGAYEQYF. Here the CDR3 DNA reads TGTGCCAGCAGCTCTATTAGCGGGGCTTACGAGCAGTACTTC.

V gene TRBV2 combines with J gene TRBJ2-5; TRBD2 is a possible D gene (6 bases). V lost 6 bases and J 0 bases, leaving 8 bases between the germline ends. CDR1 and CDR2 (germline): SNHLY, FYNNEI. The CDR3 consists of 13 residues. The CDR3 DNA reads TGTGCCAGCAGGTGGGGGGACCAAGAGACCCAGTACTTC. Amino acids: CASRWGDQETQYF.

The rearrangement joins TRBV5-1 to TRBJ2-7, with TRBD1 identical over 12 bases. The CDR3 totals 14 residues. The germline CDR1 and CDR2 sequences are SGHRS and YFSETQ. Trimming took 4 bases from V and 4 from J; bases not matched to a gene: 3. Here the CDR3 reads CASSQGQGAYEQYF. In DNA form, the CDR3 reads TGCGCCAGCAGCCAGGGACAGGGGGCATACGAGCAGTACTTC.

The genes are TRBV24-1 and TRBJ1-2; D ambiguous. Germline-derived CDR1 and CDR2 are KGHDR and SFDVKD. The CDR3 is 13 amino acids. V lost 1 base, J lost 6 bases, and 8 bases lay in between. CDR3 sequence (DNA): TGTGCCACCAGTGATTTCGGAGGGAATGGCTACACCTTC. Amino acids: CATSDFGGNGYTF.

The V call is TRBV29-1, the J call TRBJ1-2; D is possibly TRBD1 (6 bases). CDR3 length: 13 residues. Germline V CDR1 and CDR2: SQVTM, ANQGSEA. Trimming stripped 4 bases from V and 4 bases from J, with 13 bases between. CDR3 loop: CSVVSGGVYGYTF. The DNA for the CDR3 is TGCAGCGTTGTATCGGGGGGCGTCTATGGCTACACCTTC.

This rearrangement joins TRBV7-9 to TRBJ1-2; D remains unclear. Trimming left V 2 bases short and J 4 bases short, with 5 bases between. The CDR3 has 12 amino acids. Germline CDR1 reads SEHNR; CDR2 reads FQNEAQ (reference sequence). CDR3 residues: CASSLPGYGYTF. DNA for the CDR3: TGTGCCAGCAGCTTACCCGGCTATGGCTACACCTTC.

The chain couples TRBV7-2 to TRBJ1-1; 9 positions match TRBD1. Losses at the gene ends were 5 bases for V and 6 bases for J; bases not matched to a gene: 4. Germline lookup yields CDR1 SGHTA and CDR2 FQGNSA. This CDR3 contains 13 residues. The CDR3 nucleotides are TGTGCCAGCAGCCGAGACAGGGGGGCTGAAGCTTTCTTT. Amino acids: CASSRDRGAEAFF.

The CDR3 loop reads CASSYSGQGGNGYTF. DNA of the CDR3: TGTGCCAGCAGTTACTCAGGACAGGGAGGGAATGGCTACACCTTC. The gene calls are TRBV6-5 and TRBJ1-2, with 8 bases that match TRBD1. The CDR3 is 15 amino acids. The junction had 6 bases not matched to a gene; V was cut back by 0 bases and J by 6 bases. The germline CDR1 and CDR2 sequences are MNHEY and SVGAGI.

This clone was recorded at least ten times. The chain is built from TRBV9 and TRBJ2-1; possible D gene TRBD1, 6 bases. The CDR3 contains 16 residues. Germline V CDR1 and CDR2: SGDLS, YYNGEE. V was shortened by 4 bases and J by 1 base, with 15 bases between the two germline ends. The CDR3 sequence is CASSPRTATSYNEQFF. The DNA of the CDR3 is TGTGCCAGCAGCCCAAGGACAGCGACTTCCTACAATGAGCAGTTCTTC.

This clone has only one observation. The chain's CDR3 is CATRPGTGSEKLFF. CDR3 nucleotides: TGCGCCACCCGACCCGGGACAGGGTCTGAAAAACTGTTTTTT. This rearrangement joins TRBV5-1 to TRBJ1-4; TRBD1 agrees at 9 bases. Germline V gene sequence: CDR1 SGHRS, CDR2 YFSETQ. This CDR3 has 14 residues. Trimming cost V 9 bases and J 7 bases; bases outside gene matches: 10.

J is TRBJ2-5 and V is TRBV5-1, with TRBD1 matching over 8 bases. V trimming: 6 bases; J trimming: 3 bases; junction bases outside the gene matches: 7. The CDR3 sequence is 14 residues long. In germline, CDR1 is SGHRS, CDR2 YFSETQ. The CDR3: CASMIGTGEETQYF. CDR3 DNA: TGCGCCAGCATGATCGGGACAGGTGAAGAGACCCAGTACTTC.

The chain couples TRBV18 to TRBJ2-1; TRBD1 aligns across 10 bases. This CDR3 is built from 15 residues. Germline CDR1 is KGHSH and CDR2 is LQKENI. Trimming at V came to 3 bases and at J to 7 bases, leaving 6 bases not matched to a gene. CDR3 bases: TGTGCCAGCTCACCGACAGGGGGCTATGTGAATGAGCAGTTCTTC. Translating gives CASSPTGGYVNEQFF.

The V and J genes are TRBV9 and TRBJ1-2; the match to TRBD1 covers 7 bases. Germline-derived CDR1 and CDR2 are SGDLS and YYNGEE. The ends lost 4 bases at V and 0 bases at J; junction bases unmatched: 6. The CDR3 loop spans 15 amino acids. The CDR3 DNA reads TGTGCCAGCAGCTTCACGGGACAGTCTAACTATGGCTACACCTTC. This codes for CASSFTGQSNYGYTF.

Here the CDR3 DNA reads TGTGCCTGGAGTGTACTAAGAGACAGGGCTGAAAAACTGTTTTTT. This gives the protein CAWSVLRDRAEKLFF. This rearrangement joins TRBV30 to TRBJ1-4; 7 positions agree with TRBD1. Germline assignment: CDR1 GTSNPN and CDR2 SVGIG (reference sequence). With 0 bases clipped from V and 7 bases from J, the junction kept 8 bases outside the gene matches. The CDR3 contains 15 residues.

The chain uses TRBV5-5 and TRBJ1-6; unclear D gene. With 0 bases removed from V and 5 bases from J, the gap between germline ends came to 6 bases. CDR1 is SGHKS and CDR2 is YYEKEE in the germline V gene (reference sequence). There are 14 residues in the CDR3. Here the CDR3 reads CASSLAPDNSPLHF. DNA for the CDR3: TGTGCCAGCAGCTTGGCCCCAGATAATTCACCCCTCCACTTT.